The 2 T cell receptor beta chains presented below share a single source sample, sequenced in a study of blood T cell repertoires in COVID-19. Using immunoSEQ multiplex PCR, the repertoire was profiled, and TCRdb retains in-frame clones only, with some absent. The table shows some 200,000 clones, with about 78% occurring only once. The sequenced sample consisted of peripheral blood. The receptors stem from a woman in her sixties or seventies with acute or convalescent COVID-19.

The CDR3 loop is CASSPPGSETQYF. The CDR3 region has the DNA TGTGCCAGCTCACCGCCCGGGTCAGAGACCCAGTACTTC. The chain couples TRBV18 to TRBJ2-5, with no clear D. Germline V CDR1 and CDR2: KGHSH, LQKENI. The CDR3 length is 13 residues. Trimming shortened V by 3 bases and J by 4 bases, and 9 bases separated the two germline ends.

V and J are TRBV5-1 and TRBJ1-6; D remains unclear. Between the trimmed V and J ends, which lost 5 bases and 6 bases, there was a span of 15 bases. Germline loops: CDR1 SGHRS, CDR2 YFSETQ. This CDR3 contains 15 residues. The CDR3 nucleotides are TGCGCCAGCAGGGGAGGGCGAGAAGGTAATTCACCCCTCCACTTT. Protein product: CASRGGREGNSPLHF.